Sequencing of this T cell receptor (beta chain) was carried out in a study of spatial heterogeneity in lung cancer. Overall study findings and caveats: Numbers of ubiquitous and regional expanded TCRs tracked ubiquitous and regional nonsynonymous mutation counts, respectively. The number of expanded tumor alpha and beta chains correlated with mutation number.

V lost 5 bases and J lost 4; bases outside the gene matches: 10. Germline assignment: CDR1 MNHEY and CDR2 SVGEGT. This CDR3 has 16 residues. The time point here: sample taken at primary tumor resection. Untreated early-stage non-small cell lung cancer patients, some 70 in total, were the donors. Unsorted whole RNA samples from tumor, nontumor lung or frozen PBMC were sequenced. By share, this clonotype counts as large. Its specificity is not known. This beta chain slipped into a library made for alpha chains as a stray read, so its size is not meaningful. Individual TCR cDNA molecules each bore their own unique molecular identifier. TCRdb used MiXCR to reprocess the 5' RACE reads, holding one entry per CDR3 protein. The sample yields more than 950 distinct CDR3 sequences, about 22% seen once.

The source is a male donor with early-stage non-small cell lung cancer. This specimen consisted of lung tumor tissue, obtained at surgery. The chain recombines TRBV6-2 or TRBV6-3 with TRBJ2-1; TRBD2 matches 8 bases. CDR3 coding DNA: TGTGCCAGCAGTACCTCCCGGACTAGCAGGTACAATGAGCAGTTCTTC. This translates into CASSTSRTSRYNEQFF.